This passage covers 9 T cell receptor beta chains from one sample sequenced in a study of cytomegalovirus exposure and HLA in healthy donors. PCR involved 60 Vbeta and 13 Jbeta primers. Sequencing used immunoSEQ multiplex PCR; TCRdb keeps in-frame clones, though not all of them. This sample has tens of thousands of clones; 79% occur once, and the top ten carry 3.8%. The specimen sequenced was PBMCs. Source of these receptors: a woman between 40 and 50 years old in good health and CMV-seronegative.

This clone was observed a handful of times. The genes are TRBV4-1 and TRBJ1-1; TRBD1 aligns across 9 bases. The germline V gene has CDR1 MGHRA and CDR2 YSYEKL. With 1 base clipped from V and 6 bases from J, the junction kept 9 bases outside the gene matches. The CDR3 is made up of 16 amino acids. As DNA, the CDR3 is TGCGCCAGCAGCCAAGCCAATTGGGACAGGGACCCTGAAGCTTTCTTT. It translates to CASSQANWDRDPEAFF.

The chain recombines TRBV2 with TRBJ1-5; the match to TRBD1 covers 9 bases. With 10 bases clipped from V and 2 bases from J, the junction kept 6 bases outside the gene matches. The CDR3 covers 14 residues. Germline V gene sequence: CDR1 SNHLY, CDR2 FYNNEI. The CDR3, as DNA: TGTGCCACCGCGGACAGGGGAGGCAATCAGCCCCAGCATTTT. Its protein is CATADRGGNQPQHF.

This chain uses TRBV19 with TRBJ1-1, with 11 bases matching TRBD1. Germline loops: CDR1 LNHDA, CDR2 SQIVND (reference sequence). The CDR3 length is 16 residues. Trimming removed 5 bases from V and 5 bases from J; junction bases left unmatched: 10. CDR3 nucleotide sequence: TGTGCCAGTAGTCTCTTTGGACAGGGGGCTTATACTGAAGCTTTCTTT. It encodes CASSLFGQGAYTEAFF.

This clone was seen just once. V and J are TRBV7-3 and TRBJ2-7, with TRBD1 as a possible D gene (6 bases). V was pared by 1 base and J by 4 bases, with 14 bases between. Germline CDR1 and CDR2: SGHTA and FQGTGA. The CDR3 has 15 amino acids. Here the CDR3 reads CASSLRLGHQYEQYF. The CDR3 region has the DNA TGTGCCAGCAGCTTAAGGTTGGGACACCAATACGAGCAGTACTTC.

The rearrangement uses TRBV5-1 and TRBJ1-1; TRBD1 is a possible D gene (5 bases). Trimming shortened V by 2 bases and J by 1 base, and 15 bases separated the two germline ends. The CDR3 spans 16 residues. Germline loops: CDR1 SGHRS, CDR2 YFSETQ. Here the CDR3 DNA reads TGCGCCAGCAGCTTAAAACCGACCGACAGGAACACTGAAGCTTTCTTT. Encoded protein: CASSLKPTDRNTEAFF.

This clone has a handful of counts. The chain has TRBV6-1 and TRBJ1-1; D uncertain. From germline, CDR1 is MNHNS and CDR2 SASEGT. The CDR3 runs 11 residues. The V end lost 5 bases, the J end lost 4 bases, and 5 bases lay between the germline ends. The CDR3 DNA reads TGTGCCAGCAGTCCGGGCACTGAAGCTTTCTTT. This sequence encodes CASSPGTEAFF.

The table lists this clone with a count of one. The chain is built from TRBV9 and TRBJ2-1; D possibly corresponds to TRBD2 (6 bases). The germline V gene has CDR1 SGDLS and CDR2 YYNGEE. The CDR3 extends over 11 amino acids. V lost 4 bases and J lost 9, with 8 bases in between. CDR3 nucleotide sequence: TGTGCCAGCAGCCCCGGGAGTGAGCAGTTCTTC. As protein: CASSPGSEQFF.

The chain links TRBV5-1 to TRBJ1-6, with a tentative D call TRBD1 (5 bases). This CDR3 is built from 14 residues. The germline CDR1 and CDR2 sequences are SGHRS and YFSETQ. V lost 3 bases to trimming and J lost 8 bases, with 12 bases between them. The CDR3 loop is CASSWGTGDSPLHF. The CDR3 nucleotides read TGCGCCAGCAGCTGGGGAACAGGAGATTCACCCCTCCACTTT.

V and J are TRBV7-4 and TRBJ1-4, with a weak D call TRBD1 (6 bases). Germline lookup yields CDR1 SGHVT and CDR2 SQSDAQ. V was clipped by 1 base and J by 7 bases, with 16 bases between them. The CDR3 has 16 residues. CDR3 amino acids: CASSLVLARGSEKLFF. The CDR3 DNA reads TGTGCCAGCAGCTTAGTGCTCGCCAGGGGTAGTGAAAAACTGTTTTTT.